One sample yielded the 30 T cell receptor beta chains listed below, sequenced in a study of cytomegalovirus exposure and HLA in healthy donors. The PCR was carried out with 60 Vbeta primers and 13 Jbeta primers. Libraries were prepared by immunoSEQ multiplex PCR; TCRdb keeps only in-frame clonotypes and omits some of them. This table holds approximately 170,000 clones, roughly 80% found once. The specimen was PBMCs. All receptors derive from a man aged 50-60 years in good health and CMV-seropositive.

This clone was observed a single time. The chain employs TRBV25-1 and TRBJ1-2, with 7 bases identical to TRBD1. Trimming at V came to 4 bases and at J to 4 bases, leaving 6 bases not matched to a gene. Germline V gives CDR1 MGHDK, CDR2 SYGVNS. The CDR3 covers 14 residues. The CDR3 sequence: CASSASDRLYGYTF. The CDR3 nucleotides are TGTGCCAGCAGTGCCTCGGACAGGCTCTATGGCTACACCTTC.

This clone appeared a few times. The chain recombines TRBV10-1 with TRBJ2-3; the D gene is possibly TRBD2 (6 bases). V was cut by 4 bases and J by 3 bases, with 17 bases left in between. The CDR3 covers 16 residues. Germline CDR1 and CDR2: WNHNN and SYGVQD (reference sequence). The CDR3 nucleotides are TGCGCCAGCAGTGTGGCGGGAAATTGGGCTACAGATACGCAGTATTTT. It encodes CASSVAGNWATDTQYF.

The gene calls are TRBV28 and TRBJ1-2, with 7 positions matching TRBD1. Germline assignment: CDR1 MDHEN and CDR2 SYDVKM. The CDR3 consists of 14 residues. Trimming cost V 5 bases and J 8 bases; bases outside gene matches: 11. The CDR3, as DNA: TGTGCCAGCAGTATTGAACCGACAGGGAACGGCTACACCTTC. Residues: CASSIEPTGNGYTF.

The V and J genes are TRBV2 and TRBJ1-2; 8 nucleotides align to TRBD1. V shed 6 bases, J shed 0 bases, and the junction held 6 bases outside the gene matches. The CDR3 is 15 residues long. Looked up from germline, CDR1 is SNHLY and CDR2 is FYNNEI. CDR3 residues: CASSRGRGTNYGYTF. CDR3 DNA sequence: TGTGCCAGCAGCAGGGGGCGAGGGACTAACTATGGCTACACCTTC.

The J gene is TRBJ2-5, the V gene TRBV4-2, with 8 positions matching TRBD2. Germline values: CDR1 LGHNA, CDR2 YNFKEQ. J was trimmed by 11 bases and V by 0 bases; bases with no gene match: 17. The CDR3 has 17 residues. Here the CDR3 DNA reads TGTGCCAGCAGCCAAGAATCGACGGGAGGGCCCCGAGGAGAGCAGTACTTC. Its protein is CASSQESTGGPRGEQYF.

This sequence joins TRBV27 and TRBJ2-7; the D gene is possibly TRBD1 (6 bases). Germline V lookup: CDR1 MNHEY, CDR2 SMNVEV (reference sequence). The CDR3 is 13 amino acids. The V and J ends lost 1 base and 6 bases respectively, with 10 bases between them. CDR3 sequence (DNA): TGTGCCAGCAGTTTATTGGCAGGGGTCGAGCAGTACTTC. Residues: CASSLLAGVEQYF.

This chain joins TRBV7-6 and TRBJ2-3, with 9 bases lining up with TRBD2. There are 18 residues in the CDR3. Germline V CDR1 and CDR2: SGHVS, FNYEAQ. V was pared by 0 bases and J by 1 base, with 8 bases of the junction left unmatched. The CDR3 DNA reads as TGTGCCAGCAGCTTAGCAGCGGGGGGCCATCTGCGCACAGATACGCAGTATTTT. Its translation: CASSLAAGGHLRTDTQYF.

V usage is TRBV18 and J usage is TRBJ1-1; no clear D gene. V lost 3 bases, J lost 3 bases, and 11 bases lay in between. The germline V gene encodes CDR1 KGHSH and CDR2 LQKENI. CDR3 length: 14 amino acids. The CDR3 DNA follows: TGTGCCAGCTCACCCTGGTCCGGGGACACTGAAGCTTTCTTT. Residues: CASSPWSGDTEAFF.

Turning to this clone: The sample carries other DNA sequences with the same CDR3. The chain uses TRBV21-1 and TRBJ2-5; TRBD2 is the table's D call, not checked against the DNA. TRBV21-1 is a documented pseudogene. CDR3 size: 15 residues. CDR3 nucleotide sequence: TGTGCCAGCAGCACTCGACTAGCGGGGGCAGAGACCCAGTACTTC. It translates to CASSTRLAGAETQYF.

This rearrangement joins TRBV7-2 to TRBJ2-2; D ambiguous. The ends were cut back, 5 bases at V and 7 bases at J, with 17 bases in the middle. The length of the CDR3 is 15 residues. Germline V CDR1 and CDR2: SGHTA, FQGNSA. The CDR3 DNA follows: TGTGCCAGCAGCCCCTTAGCCTCTGGTCTCGGGGAGCTGTTTTTT. It encodes CASSPLASGLGELFF. Together with reference TRBV7-2 and TRBJ2-2, the CDR3 gives the full variable domain: GAGVSQSPSNKVTEKGKDVELRCDPISGHTALYWYRQSLGQGLEFLIYFQGNSAPDKSGLPSDRFSAERTGGSVSTLTIQRTQQEDSAVYLCASSPLASGLGELFFGEGSRLTVL.

The genes are TRBV5-1 and TRBJ2-2; D may be TRBD2 (7 bases). V lost 1 base to trimming and J lost 5 bases, with 15 bases between them. This CDR3 contains 16 residues. From germline, CDR1 is SGHRS and CDR2 YFSETQ. This chain's CDR3 is CASSLRQAGGTGELFF. CDR3 DNA: TGCGCCAGCAGCTTGAGACAGGCCGGGGGGACCGGGGAGCTGTTTTTT.

The V and J genes are TRBV30 and TRBJ1-1; D is ambiguous. This CDR3 region has 12 residues. Germline V gives CDR1 GTSNPN, CDR2 SVGIG (reference sequence). V was shortened by 2 bases and J by 6 bases, with 10 bases between the two germline ends. CDR3 DNA: TGTGCCTGGAGTTGGGAGAGCGCTGAAGCTTTCTTT. Its translation is CAWSWESAEAFF. Together with reference TRBV30 and TRBJ1-1, the CDR3 gives the full variable domain: SQTIHQWPATLVQPVGSPLSLECTVEGTSNPNLYWYRQAAGRGLQLLFYSVGIGQISSEVPQNLSASRPQDRQFILSSKKLLLSDSGFYLCAWSWESAEAFFGQGTRLTVV.

This clone was counted a single time. CDR3 residues: CASSQDRGAIYEQYF. CDR3 DNA sequence: TGCGCCAGCAGCCAAGATCGGGGGGCGATCTACGAGCAGTACTTC. The rearrangement joins TRBV4-1 to TRBJ2-7; TRBD2 is a possible D gene (7 bases). This CDR3 has 15 residues. Deletions cut 0 bases from V and 3 bases from J, with 12 bases between. Germline-derived CDR1 and CDR2 are MGHRA and YSYEKL.

This clone was observed a handful of times. The chain combines TRBV9 with TRBJ2-1; 9 bases match TRBD2. V lost 3 bases to trimming and J lost 4 bases; unmatched junction nucleotides: 8. CDR3 length: 16 residues. Germline-derived CDR1 and CDR2 are SGDLS and YYNGEE. The CDR3 sequence: CASSAQRTSAYNEQFF. As DNA, the CDR3 is TGTGCCAGCAGCGCTCAGAGGACTAGCGCGTACAATGAGCAGTTCTTC.

The gene calls are TRBV19 and TRBJ1-5, with 9 positions matching TRBD1. The V gene end was trimmed by 5 bases and the J gene end by 3 bases; junction bases not matched to a gene: 5. This CDR3 region has 15 residues. Germline values: CDR1 LNHDA, CDR2 SQIVND (reference sequence). The CDR3 protein is CASSGRDRVNQPQHF. The CDR3 nucleotides are TGTGCCAGTAGTGGCCGGGACAGGGTCAATCAGCCCCAGCATTTT.

This clone was counted a few times. This CDR3 is CASSLGSYGYTF. DNA for the CDR3: TGTGCCAGCAGCTTAGGGAGTTATGGCTACACCTTC. This chain joins TRBV7-9 and TRBJ1-2; no firm D call. Trimming left V 1 base short and J 5 bases short, with 5 bases between. The germline V gene encodes CDR1 SEHNR and CDR2 FQNEAQ (reference sequence). The CDR3 consists of 12 residues.

The J gene is TRBJ1-1, the V gene TRBV6-5; D gene uncertain. CDR1 and CDR2 (germline): MNHEY, SVGAGI. CDR3 size: 13 residues. V lost 5 bases and J 1 base, leaving 8 bases between the germline ends. The CDR3 reads CASSRHKNTEAFF. In nucleotides, the CDR3 is TGTGCCAGCAGTCGACACAAGAACACTGAAGCTTTCTTT.

The V call is TRBV29-1, the J call TRBJ2-3; D may be TRBD2 (7 bases). The CDR3 sequence is 14 residues long. Trimming took 4 bases from V and 6 from J, leaving 17 bases between them. Germline V gene data show CDR1 as SQVTM and CDR2 as ANQGSEA. The DNA of the CDR3 is TGCAGCGTTGTCGGCGGGGGCGTTTGGGATACGCAGTATTTT. This encodes CSVVGGGVWDTQYF.

CDR3 nucleotides: TGTGCCAGCAGCTTCCAGCGGGAGAAAAACAATGAGCAGTTCTTC. Residues: CASSFQREKNNEQFF. The chain carries TRBV7-9 and TRBJ2-1; 8 bases align to TRBD2. There are 15 residues in the CDR3. CDR1 is SEHNR and CDR2 is FQNEAQ in the germline V gene (reference sequence). Trimming took 3 bases from V and 5 from J; bases not matched to a gene: 6.

The V gene is TRBV6-6, the J gene TRBJ2-7; D is perhaps TRBD2 (7 bases). CDR3 length: 14 residues. Germline loops: CDR1 MNHNY, CDR2 SVGAGI (reference sequence). Trimming removed 1 base from V and 5 bases from J, with 12 bases in between. CDR3 coding DNA: TGTGCCAGCAGTTACTTAGGGGGGGCGGACGAGCAGTACTTC. Protein: CASSYLGGADEQYF.

This chain links TRBV30 with TRBJ2-1, with D hard to call. Trimming cost V 3 bases and J 1 base, with 10 bases left between them. The CDR3 loop spans 14 amino acids. From germline, CDR1 is GTSNPN and CDR2 SVGIG (reference sequence). The CDR3 bases are TGTGCCTGGAGCCCCCCAGGATCCTACAATGAGCAGTTCTTC. It translates to CAWSPPGSYNEQFF.

The genes are TRBV4-1 and TRBJ1-2; 9 bases agree with TRBD1. Germline-derived CDR1 and CDR2 are MGHRA and YSYEKL. The ends lost 1 base at V and 5 bases at J; junction bases unmatched: 5. There are 15 residues in the CDR3. The CDR3 spells CASSQGPGQGYGYTF. The CDR3 DNA follows: TGCGCCAGCAGCCAAGGGCCGGGACAGGGTTATGGCTACACCTTC.

The V and J genes are TRBV13 and TRBJ2-5, with 7 bases fitting TRBD1. The CDR3 contains 15 residues. CDR1 PRHDT and CDR2 FYEKMQ come from the germline V gene (reference sequence). V gave up 4 bases and J gave up 1 base; unmatched junction bases: 6. As DNA, the CDR3 is TGTGCCAGCAGCTACAGTACAGGGGTCCAAGAGACCCAGTACTTC. It is translated as CASSYSTGVQETQYF.

This chain uses TRBV14 with TRBJ1-2, with 8 positions matching TRBD1. From germline, CDR1 is SGHDN and CDR2 FVKESK. J was trimmed by 4 bases and V by 2 bases; bases with no gene match: 6. The CDR3 runs 15 residues. In DNA form, the CDR3 reads TGTGCCAGCAGCCAACTTACAGGGGGTTCCTATGGCTACACCTTC. Amino acid sequence: CASSQLTGGSYGYTF.

Turning to this clone: One end of the junction does not line up with germline, which may come from a read error. V gene TRBV6-1 combines with J gene TRBJ1-1; no reliable D call. The CDR3 has 13 amino acids. CDR1 MNHNS and CDR2 SASEGT come from the germline V gene. The CDR3 nucleotides are TGTGCCAGCATTGAAGGAGTCACCACTGAAGCTTTCTTT. This gives the protein CASIEGVTTEAFF.

The chain carries TRBV7-3 and TRBJ1-2; 7 nucleotides match TRBD1. The CDR3 is made up of 14 amino acids. The germline CDR1 and CDR2 sequences are SGHTA and FQGTGA. V was pared by 4 bases and J by 4 bases, with 6 bases of the junction left unmatched. CDR3 bases: TGTGCCAGCAGCTCCGGACAGGAGTCCTATGGCTACACCTTC. Amino acid sequence: CASSSGQESYGYTF.

V is TRBV18 and J is TRBJ1-4; possibly TRBD1 for D (5 bases). The CDR3 covers 16 residues. V lost 1 base and J lost 7, with 16 bases in between. Germline loops: CDR1 KGHSH, CDR2 LQKENI. CDR3 in DNA: TGTGCCAGCTCACCACAGGCAGGGAGGTACGGTGAAAAACTGTTTTTT. Amino acids: CASSPQAGRYGEKLFF.

Written as DNA, the CDR3 is TGTGCCATCTACAGTGCGGGCACCGGGGAGCTGTTTTTT. This codes for CAIYSAGTGELFF. The J gene is TRBJ2-2, the V gene TRBV6-5; possibly TRBD2 for D (5 bases). This CDR3 region has 13 residues. V lost 10 bases and J lost 4, with 13 bases in between. The germline V gene has CDR1 MNHEY and CDR2 SVGAGI.

The J gene is TRBJ2-2, the V gene TRBV30; 7 bases fit TRBD2. CDR1 and CDR2 (germline): GTSNPN, SVGIG (reference sequence). The CDR3 spans 13 residues. Unmatched junction bases numbered 6, after V lost 3 bases and J lost 8 bases. CDR3 nucleotides: TGTGCCTGGAGATATGCGGGAGAGGGGGAGCTGTTTTTT. Translating gives CAWRYAGEGELFF.

This chain uses TRBV7-8 with TRBJ2-5; no clear D. The DNA matches TRBJ2-7 better at its end, which makes the J call doubtful. CDR3 length equals 14 residues. Germline CDR1 is SGHVS and CDR2 is FQNEAQ. The CDR3 loop is CASSFFRDSYEQYF. CDR3 nucleotides: TGTGCCAGCAGCTTTTTCAGAGATAGCTACGAGCAGTACTTC.